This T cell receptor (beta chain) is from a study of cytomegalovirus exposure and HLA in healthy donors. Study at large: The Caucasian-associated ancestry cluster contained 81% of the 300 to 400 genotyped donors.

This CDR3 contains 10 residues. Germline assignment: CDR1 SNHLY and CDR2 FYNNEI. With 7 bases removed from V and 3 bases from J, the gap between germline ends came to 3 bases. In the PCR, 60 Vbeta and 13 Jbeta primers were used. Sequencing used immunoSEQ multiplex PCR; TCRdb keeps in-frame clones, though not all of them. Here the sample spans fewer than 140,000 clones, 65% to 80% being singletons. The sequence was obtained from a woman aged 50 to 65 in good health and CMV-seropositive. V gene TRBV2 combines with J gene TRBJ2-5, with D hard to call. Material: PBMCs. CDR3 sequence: CASIKETQYF. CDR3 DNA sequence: TGTGCCAGCATTAAAGAGACCCAGTACTTC.